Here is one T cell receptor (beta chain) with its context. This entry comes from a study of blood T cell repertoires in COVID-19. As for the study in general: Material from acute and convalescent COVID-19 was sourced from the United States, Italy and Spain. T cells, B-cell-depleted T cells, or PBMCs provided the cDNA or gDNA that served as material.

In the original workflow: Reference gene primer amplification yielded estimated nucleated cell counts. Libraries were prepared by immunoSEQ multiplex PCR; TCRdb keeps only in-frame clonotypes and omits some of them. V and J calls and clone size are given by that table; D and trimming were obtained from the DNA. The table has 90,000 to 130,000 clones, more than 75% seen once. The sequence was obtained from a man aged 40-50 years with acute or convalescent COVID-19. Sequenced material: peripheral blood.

The CDR3 DNA sequence: TGTGCCAGCAGCTCTGGACAGGTACGAAGCACAGATACGCAGTATTTT. It yields the protein CASSSGQVRSTDTQYF. The chain carries TRBV5-6 and TRBJ2-3; 7 bases are a match to TRBD1. The ends lost 3 bases at V and 0 bases at J; junction bases unmatched: 7. Germline CDR1 reads SGHDT; CDR2 reads YYEEEE. This CDR3 has 16 residues.